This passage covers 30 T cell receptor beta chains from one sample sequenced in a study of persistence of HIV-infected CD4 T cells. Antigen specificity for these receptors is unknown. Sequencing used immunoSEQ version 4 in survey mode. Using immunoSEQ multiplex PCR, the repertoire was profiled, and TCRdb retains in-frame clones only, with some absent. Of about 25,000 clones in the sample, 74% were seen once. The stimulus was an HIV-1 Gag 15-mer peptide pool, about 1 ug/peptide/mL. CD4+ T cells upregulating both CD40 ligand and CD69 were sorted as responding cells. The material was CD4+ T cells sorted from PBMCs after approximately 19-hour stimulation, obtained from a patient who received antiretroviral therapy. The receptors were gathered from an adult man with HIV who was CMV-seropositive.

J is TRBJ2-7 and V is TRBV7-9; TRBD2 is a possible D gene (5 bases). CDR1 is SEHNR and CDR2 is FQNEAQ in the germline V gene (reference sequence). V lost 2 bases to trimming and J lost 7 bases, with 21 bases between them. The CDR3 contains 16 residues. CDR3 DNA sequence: TGTGCCAGCAGCTTACCAGTTATAGGAGGTCTCGAGGAGCAGTACTTC. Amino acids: CASSLPVIGGLEEQYF.

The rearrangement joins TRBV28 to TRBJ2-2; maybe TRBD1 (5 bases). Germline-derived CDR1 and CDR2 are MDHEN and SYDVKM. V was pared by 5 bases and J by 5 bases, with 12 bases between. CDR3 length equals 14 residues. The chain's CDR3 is CASSPMDTTGELFF. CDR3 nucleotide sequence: TGTGCCAGCAGTCCCATGGACACAACCGGGGAGCTGTTTTTT.

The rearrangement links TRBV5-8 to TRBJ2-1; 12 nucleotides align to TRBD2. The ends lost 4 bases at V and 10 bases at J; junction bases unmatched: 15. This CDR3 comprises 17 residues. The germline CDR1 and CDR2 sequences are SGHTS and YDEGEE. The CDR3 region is CASSLSPPSGGAGEQFF. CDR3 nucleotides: TGTGCCAGCAGCCTATCCCCCCCTAGCGGGGGGGCCGGCGAGCAGTTCTTC. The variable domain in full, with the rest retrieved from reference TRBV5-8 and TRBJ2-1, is EAGVTQSPTHLIKTRGQQATLRCSPISGHTSVYWYQQALGLGLQFLLWYDEGEERNRGNFPPRFSGRQFPNYSSELNVNALELEDSALYLCASSLSPPSGGAGEQFFGPGTRLTVL.

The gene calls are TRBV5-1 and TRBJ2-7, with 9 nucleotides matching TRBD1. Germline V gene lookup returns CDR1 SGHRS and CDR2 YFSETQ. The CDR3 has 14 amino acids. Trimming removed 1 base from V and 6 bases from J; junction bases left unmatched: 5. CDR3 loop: CASSLNRGQGEQYF. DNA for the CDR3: TGCGCCAGCAGCTTGAACAGGGGGCAGGGCGAGCAGTACTTC.

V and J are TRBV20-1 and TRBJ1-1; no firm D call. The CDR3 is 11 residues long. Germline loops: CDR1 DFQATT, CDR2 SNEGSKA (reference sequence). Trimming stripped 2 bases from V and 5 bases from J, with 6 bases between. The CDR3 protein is CSARFATEAFF. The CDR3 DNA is TGCAGTGCTAGATTCGCGACTGAAGCTTTCTTT.

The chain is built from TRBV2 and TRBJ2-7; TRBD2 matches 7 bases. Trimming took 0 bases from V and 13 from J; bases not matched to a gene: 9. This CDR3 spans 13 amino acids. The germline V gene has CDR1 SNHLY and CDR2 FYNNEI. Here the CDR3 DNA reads TGTGCCAGCAGTGAAGCGCTTCCGGGGGAGGGTTACTTC. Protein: CASSEALPGEGYF.

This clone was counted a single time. The CDR3 DNA reads as TGTGCCAGTAGTACACATAACTATGGCTACACCTTC. This encodes CASSTHNYGYTF. J is TRBJ1-2 and V is TRBV19; no reliable D call. The CDR3 consists of 12 residues. With 4 bases removed from V and 1 base from J, the gap between germline ends came to 4 bases. Germline CDR1 and CDR2: LNHDA and SQIVND (reference sequence).

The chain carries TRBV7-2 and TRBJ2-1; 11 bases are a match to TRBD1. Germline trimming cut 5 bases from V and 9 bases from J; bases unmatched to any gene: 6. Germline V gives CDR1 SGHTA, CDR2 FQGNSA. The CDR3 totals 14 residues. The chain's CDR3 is CASSPDRGLVEQFF. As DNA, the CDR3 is TGTGCCAGCAGCCCGGACAGGGGGCTGGTTGAGCAGTTCTTC.

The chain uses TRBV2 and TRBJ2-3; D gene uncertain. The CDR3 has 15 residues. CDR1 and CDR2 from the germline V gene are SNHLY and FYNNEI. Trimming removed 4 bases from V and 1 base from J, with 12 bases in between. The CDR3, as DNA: TGTGCCAGCAGTGCCTTGAAGGTCCGCACAGATACGCAGTATTTT. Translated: CASSALKVRTDTQYF.

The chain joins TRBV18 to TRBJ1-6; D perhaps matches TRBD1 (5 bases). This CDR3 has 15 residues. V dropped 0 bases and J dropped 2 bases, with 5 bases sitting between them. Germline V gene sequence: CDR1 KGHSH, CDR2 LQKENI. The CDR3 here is CASSPPQAYNSPLHF. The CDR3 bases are TGTGCCAGCTCACCACCACAGGCCTATAATTCACCCCTCCACTTT.

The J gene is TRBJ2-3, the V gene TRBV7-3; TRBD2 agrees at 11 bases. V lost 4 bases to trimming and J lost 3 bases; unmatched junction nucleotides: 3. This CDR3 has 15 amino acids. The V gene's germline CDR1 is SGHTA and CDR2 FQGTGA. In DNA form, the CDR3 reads TGTGCCAGCAGCTATAGCGGGGGGGTAACAGATACGCAGTATTTT. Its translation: CASSYSGGVTDTQYF.

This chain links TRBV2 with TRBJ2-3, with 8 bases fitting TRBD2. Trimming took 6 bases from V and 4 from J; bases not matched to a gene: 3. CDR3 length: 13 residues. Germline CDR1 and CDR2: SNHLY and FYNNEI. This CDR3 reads CASREGLADTQYF. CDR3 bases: TGTGCCAGCAGAGAGGGACTAGCAGATACGCAGTATTTT. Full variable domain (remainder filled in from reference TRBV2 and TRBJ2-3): EPEVTQTPSHQVTQMGQEVILRCVPISNHLYFYWYRQILGQKVEFLVSFYNNEISEKSEIFDDQFSVERPDGSNFTLKIRSTKLEDSAMYFCASREGLADTQYFGPGTRLTVL.

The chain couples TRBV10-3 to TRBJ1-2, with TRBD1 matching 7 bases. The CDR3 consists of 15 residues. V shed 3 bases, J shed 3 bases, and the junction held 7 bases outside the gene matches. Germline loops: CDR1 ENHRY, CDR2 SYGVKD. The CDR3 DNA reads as TGTGCCATCAGTGAACCGAGACAGGGCGACTATGGCTACACCTTC. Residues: CAISEPRQGDYGYTF.

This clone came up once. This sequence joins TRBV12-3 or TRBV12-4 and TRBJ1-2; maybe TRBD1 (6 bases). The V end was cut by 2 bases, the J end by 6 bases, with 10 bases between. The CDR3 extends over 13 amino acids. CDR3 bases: TGTGCCAGCAGTTTAAGGGGGAAAGATGGCTACACCTTC. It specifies CASSLRGKDGYTF.

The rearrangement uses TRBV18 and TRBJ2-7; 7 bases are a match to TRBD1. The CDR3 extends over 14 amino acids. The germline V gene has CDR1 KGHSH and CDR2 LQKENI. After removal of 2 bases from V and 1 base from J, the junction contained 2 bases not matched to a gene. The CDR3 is CASSPATGSYEQYF. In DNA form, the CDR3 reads TGTGCCAGCTCACCAGCGACAGGGTCCTACGAGCAGTACTTC.

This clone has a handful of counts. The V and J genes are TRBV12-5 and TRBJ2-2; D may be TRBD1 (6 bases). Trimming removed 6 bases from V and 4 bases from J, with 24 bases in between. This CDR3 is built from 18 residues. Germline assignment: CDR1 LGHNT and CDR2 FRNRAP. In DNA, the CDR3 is TGTGCTAGTGGGACCCCGCGAACAGGGTATTCGGGCACCGGGGAGCTGTTTTTT. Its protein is CASGTPRTGYSGTGELFF.

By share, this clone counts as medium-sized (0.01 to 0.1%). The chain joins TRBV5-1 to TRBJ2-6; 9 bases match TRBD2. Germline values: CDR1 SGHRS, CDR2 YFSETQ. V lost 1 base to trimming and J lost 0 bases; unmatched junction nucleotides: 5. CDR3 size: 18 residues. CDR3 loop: CASSLPQRGASGANVLTF. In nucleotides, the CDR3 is TGCGCCAGCAGCTTGCCCCAGCGGGGGGCCTCTGGGGCCAACGTCCTGACTTTC. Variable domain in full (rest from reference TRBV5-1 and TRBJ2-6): KAGVTQTPRYLIKTRGQQVTLSCSPISGHRSVSWYQQTPGQGLQFLFEYFSETQRNKGNFPGRFSGRQFSNSRSEMNVSTLELGDSALYLCASSLPQRGASGANVLTFGAGSRLTVL.

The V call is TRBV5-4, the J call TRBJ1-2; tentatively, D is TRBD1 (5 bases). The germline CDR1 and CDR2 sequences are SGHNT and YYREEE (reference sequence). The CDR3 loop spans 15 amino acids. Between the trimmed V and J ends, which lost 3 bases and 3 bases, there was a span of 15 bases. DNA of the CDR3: TGTGCCAGCAGCTGGCCCAGGGAGGGGTACTATGGCTACACCTTC. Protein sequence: CASSWPREGYYGYTF.

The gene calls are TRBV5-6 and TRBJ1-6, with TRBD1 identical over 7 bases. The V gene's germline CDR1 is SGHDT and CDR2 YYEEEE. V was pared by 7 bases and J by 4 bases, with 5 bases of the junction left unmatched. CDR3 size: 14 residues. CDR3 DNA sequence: TGTGCCAGCTTGGACAGGAGTTATAATTCACCCCTCCACTTT. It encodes CASLDRSYNSPLHF.

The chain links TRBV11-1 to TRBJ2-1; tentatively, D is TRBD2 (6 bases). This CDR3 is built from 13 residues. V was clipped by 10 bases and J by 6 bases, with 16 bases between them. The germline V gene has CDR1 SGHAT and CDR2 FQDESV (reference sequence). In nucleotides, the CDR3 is TGTGCCACCGCAAGAGGGGAGGTCAATGAGCAGTTCTTC. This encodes CATARGEVNEQFF. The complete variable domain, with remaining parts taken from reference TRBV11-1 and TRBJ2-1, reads EAEVAQSPRYKITEKSQAVAFWCDPISGHATLYWYRQILGQGPELLVQFQDESVVDDSQLPKDRFSAERLKGVDSTLKIQPAELGDSAMYLCATARGEVNEQFFGPGTRLTVL.

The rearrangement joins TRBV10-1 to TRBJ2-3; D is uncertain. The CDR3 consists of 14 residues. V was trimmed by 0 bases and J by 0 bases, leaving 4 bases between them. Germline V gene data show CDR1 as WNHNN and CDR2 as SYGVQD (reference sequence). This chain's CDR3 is CASSESKSTDTQYF. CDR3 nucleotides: TGCGCCAGCAGTGAGTCTAAAAGCACAGATACGCAGTATTTT.

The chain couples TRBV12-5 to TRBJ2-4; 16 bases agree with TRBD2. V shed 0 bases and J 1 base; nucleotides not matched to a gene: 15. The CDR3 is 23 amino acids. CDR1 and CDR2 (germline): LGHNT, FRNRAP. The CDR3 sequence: CASGLVYIIPGLAGGPAKNIQYF. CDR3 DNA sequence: TGTGCTAGTGGTTTGGTCTATATTATACCGGGACTAGCGGGGGGGCCCGCCAAAAACATTCAGTACTTC.

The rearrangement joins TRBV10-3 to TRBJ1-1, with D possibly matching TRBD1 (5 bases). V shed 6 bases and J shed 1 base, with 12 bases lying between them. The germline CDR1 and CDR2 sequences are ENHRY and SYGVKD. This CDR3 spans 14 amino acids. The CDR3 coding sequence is TGTGCCATCAGGGGTTCCGACAGGAACACTGAAGCTTTCTTT. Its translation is CAIRGSDRNTEAFF.

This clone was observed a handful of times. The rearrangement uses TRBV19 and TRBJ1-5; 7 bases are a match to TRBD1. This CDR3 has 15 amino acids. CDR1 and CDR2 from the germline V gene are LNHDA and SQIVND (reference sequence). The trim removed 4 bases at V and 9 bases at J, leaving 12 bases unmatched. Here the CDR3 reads CASSKSTGSMRPQHF. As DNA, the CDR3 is TGTGCCAGTAGTAAGTCGACAGGGAGCATGCGGCCCCAGCATTTT.

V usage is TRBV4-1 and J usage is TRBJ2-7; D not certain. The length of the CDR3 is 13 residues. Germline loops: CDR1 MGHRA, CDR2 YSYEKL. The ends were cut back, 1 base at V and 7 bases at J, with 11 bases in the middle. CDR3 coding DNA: TGCGCCAGCAGCCAAGTAAGGGCGTTGGAGCAGTACTTC. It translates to CASSQVRALEQYF.

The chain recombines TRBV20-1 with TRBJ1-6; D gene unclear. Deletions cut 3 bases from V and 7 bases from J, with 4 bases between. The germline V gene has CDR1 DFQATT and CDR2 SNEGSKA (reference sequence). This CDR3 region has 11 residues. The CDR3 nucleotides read TGCAGTGCTAGGGGGAATTCACCCCTCCACTTT. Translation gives CSARGNSPLHF.

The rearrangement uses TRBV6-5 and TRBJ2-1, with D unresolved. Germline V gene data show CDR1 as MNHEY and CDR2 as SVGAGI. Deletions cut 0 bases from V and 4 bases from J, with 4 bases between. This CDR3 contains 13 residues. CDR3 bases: TGTGCCAGCAGTTACTCAGGATACAATGAGCAGTTCTTC. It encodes CASSYSGYNEQFF.

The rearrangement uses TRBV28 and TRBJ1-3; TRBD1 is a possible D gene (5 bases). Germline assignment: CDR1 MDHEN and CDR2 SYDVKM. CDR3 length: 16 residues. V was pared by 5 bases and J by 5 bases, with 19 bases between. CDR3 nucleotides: TGTGCCAGCAGTCCTCCGGGACTCTCTTACCGAAACACCATATATTTT. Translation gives CASSPPGLSYRNTIYF.

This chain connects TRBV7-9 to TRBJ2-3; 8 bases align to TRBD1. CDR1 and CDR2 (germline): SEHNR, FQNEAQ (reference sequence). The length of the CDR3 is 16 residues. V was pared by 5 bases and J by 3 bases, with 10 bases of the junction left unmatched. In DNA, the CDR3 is TGTGCCAGCAGCGTACTACAGGGGGGATTTACAGATACGCAGTATTTT. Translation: CASSVLQGGFTDTQYF.

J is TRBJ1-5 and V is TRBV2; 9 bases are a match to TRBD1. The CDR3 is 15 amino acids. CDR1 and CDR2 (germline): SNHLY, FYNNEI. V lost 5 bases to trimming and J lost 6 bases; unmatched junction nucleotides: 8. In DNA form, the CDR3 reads TGTGCCAGCAGTACCGGGACAGGGTCGGTTCAGCCCCAGCATTTT. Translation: CASSTGTGSVQPQHF.